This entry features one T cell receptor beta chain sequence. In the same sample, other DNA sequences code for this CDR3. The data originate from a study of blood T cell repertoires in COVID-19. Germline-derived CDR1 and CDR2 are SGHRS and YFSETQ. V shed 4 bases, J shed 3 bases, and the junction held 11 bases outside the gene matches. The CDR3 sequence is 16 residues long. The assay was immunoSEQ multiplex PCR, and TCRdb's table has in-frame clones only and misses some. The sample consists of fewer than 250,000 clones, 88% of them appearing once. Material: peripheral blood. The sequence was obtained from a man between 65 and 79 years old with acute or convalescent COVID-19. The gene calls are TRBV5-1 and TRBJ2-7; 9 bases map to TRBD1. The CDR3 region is CASSPKPGQGDYEQYF. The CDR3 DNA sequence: TGCGCCAGCAGCCCCAAACCGGGACAGGGTGACTACGAGCAGTACTTC. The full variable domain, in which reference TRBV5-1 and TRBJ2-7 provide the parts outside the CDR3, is KAGVTQTPRYLIKTRGQQVTLSCSPISGHRSVSWYQQTPGQGLQFLFEYFSETQRNKGNFPGRFSGRQFSNSRSEMNVSTLELGDSALYLCASSPKPGQGDYEQYFGPGTRLTVT.